Listed below are T cell receptor beta chains from one sample, sequenced in a study of graft-versus-host responses after intestinal transplantation. Sequenced by immunoSEQ multiplex PCR; TCRdb stores in-frame clones only, minus some. The profile shows tens of thousands of clones, 85% to 95% of them singletons. The sample consisted of PBMCs, taken roughly 760 days after a first intestinal transplant, on the day of a second. Receptors were obtained from a human patient who received an intestinal transplant, so some T cells may come from the graft donor. Both conserved end residues are trimmed from each CDR3. Each record gives: V gene, J gene, CDR3 protein.

v_gene: TRBV7-2
j_gene: NA
CDR3aa: ASSLSARGLNEQY

v_gene: TRBV28
j_gene: TRBJ2-1
CDR3aa: ASTKQGASYNEQF

v_gene: TRBV10-2
j_gene: TRBJ2-7
CDR3aa: ASRIAGAVEQY

v_gene: TRBV27
j_gene: TRBJ2-5
CDR3aa: ASSSPGLAGGPGTQY

v_gene: TRBV6-5
j_gene: TRBJ2-7
CDR3aa: ASSSLWTANYEQY

v_gene: TRBV25-1
j_gene: TRBJ2-1
CDR3aa: ASSESGPPLDEQF

v_gene: TRBV6-5
j_gene: TRBJ1-3
CDR3aa: ASRAGGSGNTIY

v_gene: TRBV6-4
j_gene: TRBJ2-3
CDR3aa: ASSESGGATDTQY

v_gene: TRBV7-9
j_gene: TRBJ2-7
CDR3aa: ASSPIWGSEQY

v_gene: TRBV30
j_gene: TRBJ2-3
CDR3aa: AWSVPPEVKY

v_gene: TRBV7-2
j_gene: TRBJ2-1
CDR3aa: ASSLVRQAGEQF

v_gene: TRBV7-9
j_gene: TRBJ2-7
CDR3aa: ASSSFGRRATSYEQY

v_gene: TRBV11-2
j_gene: TRBJ2-1
CDR3aa: ASSLQGRSYNEQF

v_gene: TRBV7-9
j_gene: TRBJ2-1
CDR3aa: ASGQTGITGNEQF

v_gene: TRBV5-1
j_gene: TRBJ1-1
CDR3aa: ASSLMVNTEAF

v_gene: TRBV27
j_gene: TRBJ1-5
CDR3aa: ATALVPNQPQH

v_gene: TRBV30
j_gene: TRBJ1-4
CDR3aa: AWSGIQGRKLF

v_gene: TRBV5-1
j_gene: TRBJ1-2
CDR3aa: ASSPGTGMIGYT

v_gene: TRBV29-1
j_gene: TRBJ2-3
CDR3aa: SVSRVSTDTQY

v_gene: TRBV6-6
j_gene: TRBJ2-7
CDR3aa: ASSDSTDMEQY

v_gene: TRBV6-1
j_gene: TRBJ2-5
CDR3aa: ASSELAGGPETQY

v_gene: TRBV19
j_gene: TRBJ2-4
CDR3aa: ASSMYLAKNIQY

v_gene: TRBV13
j_gene: TRBJ2-1
CDR3aa: ASSLELSYNEQF

v_gene: TRBV19
j_gene: TRBJ2-1
CDR3aa: ASSIVGISWDNNEQF

v_gene: TRBV28
j_gene: TRBJ1-5
CDR3aa: ASSSSGRGGNQPQH

v_gene: TRBV6-6
j_gene: TRBJ2-3
CDR3aa: ASRLAGDTQY

v_gene: TRBV11-3
j_gene: TRBJ2-5
CDR3aa: ASSLRSQETQY

v_gene: TRBV7-9
j_gene: TRBJ2-5
CDR3aa: ASSETGLAGVGQETQY

v_gene: TRBV10-3
j_gene: TRBJ1-1
CDR3aa: AISERGNTEAF

v_gene: TRBV7-2
j_gene: TRBJ2-2
CDR3aa: ASSSISGRAGELF

v_gene: TRBV6-1
j_gene: TRBJ1-5
CDR3aa: ASSAGSFGQPQH

v_gene: TRBV7-6
j_gene: TRBJ1-2
CDR3aa: ASSLSGTGGYYGYT

v_gene: TRBV30
j_gene: TRBJ2-1
CDR3aa: AWNRFLRNEQF

v_gene: TRBV7-8
j_gene: TRBJ2-2
CDR3aa: ASSFSRLVNTGELF

v_gene: TRBV5-6
j_gene: TRBJ2-1
CDR3aa: ASSLVGLFDNEQF

v_gene: TRBV5-1
j_gene: TRBJ2-2
CDR3aa: ASSLIVGGGELF